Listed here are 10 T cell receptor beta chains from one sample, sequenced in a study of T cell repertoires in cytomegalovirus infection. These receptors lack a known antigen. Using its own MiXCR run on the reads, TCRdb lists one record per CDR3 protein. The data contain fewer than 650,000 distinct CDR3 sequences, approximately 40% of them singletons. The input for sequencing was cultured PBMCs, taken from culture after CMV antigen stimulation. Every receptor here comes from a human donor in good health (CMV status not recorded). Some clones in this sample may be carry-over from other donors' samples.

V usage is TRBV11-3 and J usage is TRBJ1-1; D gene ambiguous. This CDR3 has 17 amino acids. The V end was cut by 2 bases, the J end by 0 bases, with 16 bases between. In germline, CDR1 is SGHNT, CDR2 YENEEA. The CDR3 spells CASSLRRRRIMNTEAFF. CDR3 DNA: TGTGCCAGCAGCTTACGAAGGAGGCGAATCATGAACACTGAAGCTTTCTTT.

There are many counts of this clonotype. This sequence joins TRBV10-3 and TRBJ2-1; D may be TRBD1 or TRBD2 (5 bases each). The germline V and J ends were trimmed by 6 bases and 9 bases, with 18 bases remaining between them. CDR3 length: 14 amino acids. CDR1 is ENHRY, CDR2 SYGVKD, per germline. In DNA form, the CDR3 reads TGTGCCATCAGCGCCGGGACCCTCGTTGCTGAGCAGTTCTTC. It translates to CAISAGTLVAEQFF.

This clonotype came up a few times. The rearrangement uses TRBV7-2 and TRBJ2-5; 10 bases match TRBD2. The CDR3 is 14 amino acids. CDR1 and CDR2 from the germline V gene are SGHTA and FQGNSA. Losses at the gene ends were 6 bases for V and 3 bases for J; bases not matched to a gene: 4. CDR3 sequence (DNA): TGTGCCAGCAGGACTACTAGCGGGGAAGAGACCCAGTACTTC. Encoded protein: CASRTTSGEETQYF. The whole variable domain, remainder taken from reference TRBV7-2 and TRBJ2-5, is GAGVSQSPSNKVTEKGKDVELRCDPISGHTALYWYRQSLGQGLEFLIYFQGNSAPDKSGLPSDRFSAERTGGSVSTLTIQRTQQEDSAVYLCASRTTSGEETQYFGPGTRLLVL.

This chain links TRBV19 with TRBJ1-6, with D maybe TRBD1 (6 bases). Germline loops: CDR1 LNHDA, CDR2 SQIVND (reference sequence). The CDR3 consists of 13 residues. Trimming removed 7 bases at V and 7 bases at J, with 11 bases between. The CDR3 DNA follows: TGTGCCAGTAAACTGGGGGGCAATTCACCCCTCCACTTT. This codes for CASKLGGNSPLHF.

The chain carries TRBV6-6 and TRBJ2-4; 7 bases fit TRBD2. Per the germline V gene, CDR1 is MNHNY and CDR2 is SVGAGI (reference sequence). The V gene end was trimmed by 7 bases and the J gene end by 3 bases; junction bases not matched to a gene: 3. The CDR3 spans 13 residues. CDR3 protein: CASIAGVKNIQYF. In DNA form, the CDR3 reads TGTGCCAGCATTGCGGGGGTCAAAAACATTCAGTACTTC.

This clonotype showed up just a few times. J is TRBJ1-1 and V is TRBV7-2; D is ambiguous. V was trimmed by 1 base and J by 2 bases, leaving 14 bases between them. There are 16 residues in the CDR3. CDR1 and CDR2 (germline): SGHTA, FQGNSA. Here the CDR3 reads CASSLGPVQTNTEAFF. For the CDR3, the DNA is TGTGCCAGCAGCTTAGGACCGGTCCAAACCAACACTGAAGCTTTCTTT.

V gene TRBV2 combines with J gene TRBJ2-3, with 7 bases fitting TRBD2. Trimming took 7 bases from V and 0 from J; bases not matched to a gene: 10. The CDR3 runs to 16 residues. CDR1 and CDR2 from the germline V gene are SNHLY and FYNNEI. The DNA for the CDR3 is TGTGCCAGCACCAACGGGGAGGGCTCTAGCACAGATACGCAGTATTTT. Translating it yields CASTNGEGSSTDTQYF.

The CDR3 region is CSAPPGQGINGYTF. CDR3 bases: TGCAGTGCTCCCCCGGGACAGGGGATTAATGGCTACACCTTC. The chain has TRBV20-1 and TRBJ1-2; 10 bases match TRBD1. The CDR3 totals 14 residues. CDR1 is DFQATT and CDR2 is SNEGSKA in the germline V gene (reference sequence). Germline trimming cut 5 bases from V and 6 bases from J; bases unmatched to any gene: 9.

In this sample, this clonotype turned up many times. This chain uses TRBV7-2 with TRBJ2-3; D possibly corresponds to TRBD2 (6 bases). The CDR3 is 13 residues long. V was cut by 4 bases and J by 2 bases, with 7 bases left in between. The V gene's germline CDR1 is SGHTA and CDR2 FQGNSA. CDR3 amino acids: CASSSSVTDTQYF. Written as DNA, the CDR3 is TGTGCCAGCAGCTCTAGCGTCACAGATACGCAGTATTTT.

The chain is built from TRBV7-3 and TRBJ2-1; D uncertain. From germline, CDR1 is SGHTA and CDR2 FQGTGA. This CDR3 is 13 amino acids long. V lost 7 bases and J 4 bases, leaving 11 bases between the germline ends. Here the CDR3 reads CASILQGYNEQFF. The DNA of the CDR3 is TGTGCCAGCATCCTCCAAGGTTACAATGAGCAGTTCTTC.